This T cell receptor (beta chain) is from a study of post-analysis software for immune sequencing data. Study context: Some patients lacked subtype; others had relapsing-remitting, secondary progressive or progressive-relapsing disease. Study findings and constraints: Significantly lower normalized Chao1 diversity was seen in multiple sclerosis patients than in controls. Five TRBV segments, TRBV5-6, TRBV5-1 and TRBV20-1 among them, were found more frequent in patients than controls. Pronounced co-clustering by F measure was evident among identically batched samples.

cDNA libraries for TCR beta contained unique molecular identifiers. Each CDR3 protein is one row after TCRdb ran MiXCR on the PCR reads. Among about 540,000 distinct CDR3 sequences listed, 34% were seen once. Trimming pared 2 bases from V and 3 bases from J, leaving 5 bases between. The CDR3 spans 13 residues. Germline-derived CDR1 and CDR2 are SGHTA and FQGNSA. This clonotype was seen a handful of times. Its antigen is currently unknown. The sample was blood. The TCR comes from a girl aged 2 to 17 with multiple sclerosis. V usage is TRBV7-2 and J usage is TRBJ1-5; D unclear. The CDR3 spells CASSLIYNQPQHF. DNA of the CDR3: TGTGCCAGCAGCTTAATATACAATCAGCCCCAGCATTTT.